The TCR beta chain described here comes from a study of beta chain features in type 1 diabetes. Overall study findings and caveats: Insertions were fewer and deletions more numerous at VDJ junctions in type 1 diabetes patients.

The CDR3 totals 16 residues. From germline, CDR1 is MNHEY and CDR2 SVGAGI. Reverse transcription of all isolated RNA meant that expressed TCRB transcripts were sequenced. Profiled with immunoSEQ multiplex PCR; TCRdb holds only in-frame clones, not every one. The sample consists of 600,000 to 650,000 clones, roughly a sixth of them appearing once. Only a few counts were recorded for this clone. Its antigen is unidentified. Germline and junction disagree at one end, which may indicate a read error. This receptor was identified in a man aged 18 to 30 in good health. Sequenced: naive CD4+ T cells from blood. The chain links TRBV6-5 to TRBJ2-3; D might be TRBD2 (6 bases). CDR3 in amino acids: CAISFAGTLSTDTQYF. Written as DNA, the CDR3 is TGTGCCATCAGTTTTGCAGGGACTCTAAGCACAGATACGCAGTATTTT.